Here is one T cell receptor (beta chain) with its context. The antigen remains undetermined. These data are taken from a study of T cell responses to AZD1222 COVID-19 vaccine. V was clipped by 7 bases and J by 4 bases, with 22 bases between them. CDR1 is SGHTA, CDR2 FQGNSA, per germline. CDR3 length equals 17 residues. The study's findings and limits: Close to half of all spike-specific TCRs reportedly target regions of the variants that are unmutated. Most donors were white British and more were female, and clonal diversity was possibly underestimated. The study found Spike-specific TCR breadth and depth rose after two AZD1222 doses. All repertoire sampling was performed exclusively after the peak T cell response.

TCRdb keeps only in-frame clones here, not all; method: immunoSEQ multiplex PCR. Here the sample spans about 93,000 clones, over 85% being singletons. The V gene is TRBV7-2, the J gene TRBJ2-2, with D possibly being TRBD1 (8 bases). This TCR came from an adult in good health. The sequenced sample was peripheral blood, obtained on day 0 of MenACWY control vaccination. In nucleotides, the CDR3 is TGTGCCAGCACCCCCTCACGGACAGGGAGGGGCACCGGGGAGCTGTTTTTT. It translates to CASTPSRTGRGTGELFF. Supplemented by reference TRBV7-2 and TRBJ2-2, the full variable domain reads GAGVSQSPSNKVTEKGKDVELRCDPISGHTALYWYRQSLGQGLEFLIYFQGNSAPDKSGLPSDRFSAERTGGSVSTLTIQRTQQEDSAVYLCASTPSRTGRGTGELFFGEGSRLTVL.